The 13 T cell receptor beta chains given below trace back to one sample, sequenced in a study of T cells in Graves' hyperthyroidism and ophthalmopathy. The source material, RNA transcripts, was used to amplify TCR beta CDR3 regions. The study used the HTBI primer set for a first-round RT-PCR of the TCR CDR3. TCRdb recomputed calls from the multiplex PCR reads with MiXCR, one row per CDR3 protein. The data show about 710,000 distinct CDR3 sequences, around 17% seen once. The sample was blood. These receptors were collected from a man between 18 and 29 years old with Graves' hyperthyroidism.

V usage is TRBV12-3 or TRBV12-4 and J usage is TRBJ2-1; D might be TRBD2 (6 bases). The CDR3 extends over 12 amino acids. The V end was cut by 6 bases, the J end by 9 bases, with 12 bases between. CDR3: CASRMTRGEQFF. CDR3 DNA sequence: TGTGCCAGCAGGATGACTAGAGGTGAGCAGTTCTTC.

This clonotype was counted many times. This chain links TRBV2 with TRBJ2-1; 8 bases fit TRBD1. Unmatched junction bases numbered 15, after V lost 5 bases and J lost 9 bases. Per germline, CDR1 SNHLY and CDR2 FYNNEI. The CDR3 is made up of 16 amino acids. The CDR3 nucleotides are TGTGCCAGCAGTCCCCACTCGCTTTACAGGGGGTCTGAGCAGTTCTTC. This sequence encodes CASSPHSLYRGSEQFF.

This clonotype was counted at least ten times. The chain carries TRBV20-1 and TRBJ1-1; D not resolved. V was pared by 7 bases and J by 1 base, with 10 bases between. Germline-derived CDR1 and CDR2 are DFQATT and SNEGSKA (reference sequence). CDR3 length equals 12 residues. CDR3: CSGRAGNTEAFF. CDR3 bases: TGCAGTGGGAGGGCAGGGAACACTGAAGCTTTCTTT.

This chain links TRBV28 with TRBJ2-7, with 15 nucleotides matching TRBD2. The CDR3 is 15 residues long. Per the germline V gene, CDR1 is MDHEN and CDR2 is SYDVKM. V trimming: 10 bases; J trimming: 4 bases; junction bases outside the gene matches: 8. The CDR3 loop is CAIRYGTSGRYEQYF. CDR3 coding DNA: TGTGCCATCAGGTACGGGACTAGCGGGAGGTACGAGCAGTACTTC.

This clonotype was observed a few times. The J gene is TRBJ2-7, the V gene TRBV30; the match to TRBD2 covers 11 bases. V gave up 4 bases and J gave up 2 bases; unmatched junction bases: 4. The CDR3 totals 14 residues. CDR1 GTSNPN and CDR2 SVGIG come from the germline V gene (reference sequence). As DNA, the CDR3 is TGTGCCTGGATGGGTAGCGGGAGGGCCTACGAGCAGTACTTC. This sequence encodes CAWMGSGRAYEQYF.

Here the CDR3 DNA reads TGTGCCAGTACTACCCTAGGCACAGATACGCAGTATTTT. It yields the protein CASTTLGTDTQYF. The V and J genes are TRBV19 and TRBJ2-3; D ambiguous. V was shortened by 7 bases and J by 1 base, with 9 bases between the two germline ends. Germline V gives CDR1 LNHDA, CDR2 SQIVND (reference sequence). This CDR3 contains 13 residues.

This clonotype was observed at least ten times. This chain connects TRBV3-1 to TRBJ2-5; D is uncertain. Per germline, CDR1 LGHDT and CDR2 YNNKEL (reference sequence). The CDR3 extends over 15 amino acids. Trimming left V 1 base short and J 1 base short, with 10 bases between. The CDR3, as DNA: TGTGCCAGCAGCCAAGCATTGGGCATCCAAGAGACCCAGTACTTC. Protein sequence: CASSQALGIQETQYF.

This clonotype was observed a few times. V and J are TRBV11-2 and TRBJ2-3, with D tentatively TRBD1 or TRBD2 (5 bases each). Trimming removed 1 base from V and 0 bases from J, with 11 bases in between. Germline CDR1 reads SGHAT; CDR2 reads FQNNGV. The CDR3 spans 16 residues. CDR3 amino acids: CASSLVRGGSTDTQYF. In nucleotides, the CDR3 is TGTGCCAGCAGCTTAGTTCGGGGCGGGAGCACAGATACGCAGTATTTT.

This clonotype was observed a few times. Here the CDR3 DNA reads TGCAGTGCTCCGAGATTTACAGATACGCAGTATTTT. This gives the protein CSAPRFTDTQYF. This rearrangement joins TRBV20-1 to TRBJ2-3; D remains unclear. The CDR3 length is 12 residues. V was shortened by 5 bases and J by 3 bases, with 9 bases between the two germline ends. From germline, CDR1 is DFQATT and CDR2 SNEGSKA (reference sequence).

This clonotype appeared many times. The V call is TRBV20-1, the J call TRBJ1-1, with D uncertain. CDR3 length equals 13 residues. Germline CDR1 DFQATT, CDR2 SNEGSKA (reference sequence). Deletions cut 4 bases from V and 0 bases from J, with 9 bases between. CDR3: CSATETVNTEAFF. The CDR3 coding sequence is TGCAGTGCTACCGAGACGGTGAACACTGAAGCTTTCTTT.

Many counts were recorded for this clonotype. V usage is TRBV29-1 and J usage is TRBJ2-5; 10 bases are a match to TRBD2. The length of the CDR3 is 17 residues. V was clipped by 6 bases and J by 5 bases; unmatched bases: 18. Germline lookup yields CDR1 SQVTM and CDR2 ANQGSEA. The CDR3 DNA reads TGCAGCGTCTCCAGCTGGGGGAGCGGGAGGGCCGAGGAGACCCAGTACTTC. Its protein product is CSVSSWGSGRAEETQYF.

This rearrangement joins TRBV28 to TRBJ2-3, with a weak D call TRBD2 (7 bases). From germline, CDR1 is MDHEN and CDR2 SYDVKM. The CDR3 totals 15 residues. With 6 bases removed from V and 2 bases from J, the gap between germline ends came to 15 bases. The CDR3: CASSVWGGPTDTQYF. CDR3 DNA: TGTGCCAGCAGCGTATGGGGGGGGCCCACAGATACGCAGTATTTT. Full variable domain (remainder filled in from reference TRBV28 and TRBJ2-3): DVKVTQSSRYLVKRTGEKVFLECVQDMDHENMFWYRQDPGLGLRLIYFSYDVKMKEKGDIPEGYSVSREKKERFSLILESASTNQTSMYLCASSVWGGPTDTQYFGPGTRLTVL.

This clonotype has a count of ten or more. V is TRBV7-9 and J is TRBJ2-3; a weak D match, TRBD1 (6 bases). The CDR3 covers 11 residues. Germline loops: CDR1 SEHNR, CDR2 FQNEAQ (reference sequence). The V and J ends lost 5 bases and 9 bases respectively, with 9 bases between them. CDR3 loop: CASSRDRTQYF. CDR3 coding DNA: TGTGCCAGCAGCCGAGACAGGACGCAGTATTTT.